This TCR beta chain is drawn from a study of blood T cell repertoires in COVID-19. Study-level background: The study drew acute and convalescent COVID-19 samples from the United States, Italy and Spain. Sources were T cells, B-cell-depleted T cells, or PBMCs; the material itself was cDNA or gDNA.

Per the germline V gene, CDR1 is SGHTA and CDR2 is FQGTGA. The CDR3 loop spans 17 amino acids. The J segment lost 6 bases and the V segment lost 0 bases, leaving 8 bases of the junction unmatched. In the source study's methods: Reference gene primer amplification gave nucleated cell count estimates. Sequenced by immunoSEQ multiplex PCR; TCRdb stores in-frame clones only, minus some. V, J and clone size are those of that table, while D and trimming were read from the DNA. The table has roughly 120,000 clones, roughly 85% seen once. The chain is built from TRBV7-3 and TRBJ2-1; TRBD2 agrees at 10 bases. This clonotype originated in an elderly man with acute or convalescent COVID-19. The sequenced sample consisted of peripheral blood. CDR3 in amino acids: CASSLTSGTSGTNEQFF. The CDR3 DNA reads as TGTGCCAGCAGCTTAACTAGTGGTACTAGCGGGACCAATGAGCAGTTCTTC.